These 26 T cell receptor beta chains originate from one sample sequenced in a study of breast tumors, draining lymph nodes, adjacent tissues. From the multiplex PCR reads, TCRdb called clonotypes with MiXCR, one entry per CDR3 protein. This table has around 130,000 distinct CDR3 sequences, roughly 21% appearing once. The lymph nodes were axillary draining lymph nodes from breast cancer patients. Input material: axillary lymph node tissue. The receptors come from a female donor with breast cancer. Some clones in this sample may be carry-over from other donors' samples.

The chain employs TRBV4-2 and TRBJ2-3, with D maybe TRBD1 (5 bases). The CDR3 covers 17 residues. Trimming shortened V by 3 bases and J by 0 bases, and 16 bases separated the two germline ends. Germline lookup yields CDR1 LGHNA and CDR2 YNFKEQ. The CDR3 here is CASSQETGQKSTDTQYF. CDR3 in DNA: TGTGCCAGCAGCCAGGAAACAGGCCAAAAAAGCACAGATACGCAGTATTTT.

Points on this clonotype: Given a much more abundant clone one base away, this may be a read error. The J gene is TRBJ1-5, the V gene TRBV5-6; D might be TRBD1 (5 bases). The CDR3 has 14 amino acids. Germline CDR1 SGHDT, CDR2 YYEEEE. CDR3 region: CARSLGVSNQPQHF. The CDR3 DNA is TGTGCCCGCAGCTTGGGGGTTAGCAATCAGCCCCAGCATTTT.

This clonotype was observed a handful of times. V usage is TRBV6-1 and J usage is TRBJ1-5; a possible D gene is TRBD1 (6 bases). Between the trimmed V and J ends, which lost 7 bases and 1 base, there was a span of 17 bases. In germline, CDR1 is MNHNS, CDR2 SASEGT. The CDR3 loop spans 16 amino acids. CDR3 DNA: TGTGCCAGCAACCCAAACGGGGGGCAAAGCAATCAGCCCCAGCATTTT. This translates into CASNPNGGQSNQPQHF.

This clonotype was recorded many times. The gene calls are TRBV20-1 and TRBJ2-1, with TRBD2 as a possible D gene (6 bases). The V and J ends lost 3 bases and 0 bases respectively, with 15 bases between them. This CDR3 has 16 amino acids. Germline CDR1 is DFQATT and CDR2 is SNEGSKA (reference sequence). The CDR3 spells CSARGRGPSSYNEQFF. The CDR3 DNA reads TGCAGTGCTAGGGGGCGGGGTCCAAGCTCCTACAATGAGCAGTTCTTC.

Turning to this clonotype: This may stem from a read error, because a much larger clone lies one nucleotide away. The V and J genes are TRBV20-1 and TRBJ2-3; D is possibly TRBD1 (5 bases). The germline V gene has CDR1 DFQATT and CDR2 SNEGSKA (reference sequence). There are 14 residues in the CDR3. CDR3 nucleotide sequence: TGCGGTGCTAGAAGGCCACAGGGCACAGATACGCAGTATTTT. Its protein product is CGARRPQGTDTQYF.

This clonotype was seen ten or more times. The gene calls are TRBV2 and TRBJ2-1; TRBD2 aligns across 14 bases. The germline gives CDR1 SNHLY, CDR2 FYNNEI. This CDR3 spans 15 amino acids. V was clipped by 1 base and J by 12 bases; unmatched bases: 5. The CDR3 nucleotides are TGTGCCAGCAGTGAAGGACTAGCGGGGGGGCAGAGGCAGTTCTTC. This gives the protein CASSEGLAGGQRQFF.

The sample holds many counts of this clonotype. The chain couples TRBV19 to TRBJ1-2, with TRBD1 identical over 8 bases. CDR3 length: 14 residues. CDR1 LNHDA and CDR2 SQIVND come from the germline V gene (reference sequence). The ends lost 5 bases at V and 4 bases at J; junction bases unmatched: 6. CDR3 bases: TGTGCCAGTAGTGCAGGACAGGGAAGCTATGGCTACACCTTC. Translation: CASSAGQGSYGYTF.

This clonotype was recorded once. A single base separates this from a much larger clone, so it may be a read error. The V and J genes are TRBV3-1 and TRBJ2-5, with D tentatively TRBD2 (7 bases). V gave up 5 bases and J gave up 5 bases, with 18 bases separating them. Germline V gene lookup returns CDR1 LGHDT and CDR2 YNNKEL (reference sequence). The CDR3 is made up of 15 amino acids. In DNA, the CDR3 is TGTGCCAGCAGCGGAGGAGGGGAGGGGGGGGAGACCCAGTACTTC. Translated, it gives CASSGGGEGGETQYF.

As to this clonotype: Just one base apart from a much larger clone, this may be a read error. The chain employs TRBV27 and TRBJ2-5; D perhaps matches TRBD2 (5 bases). CDR3 length: 16 residues. The germline V gene encodes CDR1 MNHEY and CDR2 SMNVEV (reference sequence). V was shortened by 4 bases and J by 5 bases, with 20 bases between the two germline ends. The DNA for the CDR3 is TGTGCCAGCAGTTCCACCGACGGGGTAGTTAGGGAGACCCAGTACTTC. Its protein is CASSSTDGVVRETQYF.

The J gene is TRBJ2-7, the V gene TRBV18, with 13 bases fitting TRBD2. CDR1 KGHSH and CDR2 LQKENI come from the germline V gene. The CDR3 has 17 residues. The ends lost 1 base at V and 3 bases at J; junction bases unmatched: 6. CDR3 nucleotides: TGTGCCAGCTCACCACGGCAGGGACTAGCGGGGAGCTACGAGCAGTACTTC. Its protein is CASSPRQGLAGSYEQYF.

There are many counts of this clonotype. The chain recombines TRBV7-2 with TRBJ1-3; no firm D call. Looked up from germline, CDR1 is SGHTA and CDR2 is FQGNSA. The ends were cut back, 0 bases at V and 0 bases at J, with 6 bases in the middle. This CDR3 spans 15 amino acids. This CDR3 is CASSLAQYSGNTIYF. The CDR3 DNA sequence: TGTGCCAGCAGCTTAGCACAGTACTCTGGAAACACCATATATTTT.

In this sample, this clonotype turned up many times. This rearrangement joins TRBV11-2 to TRBJ2-2, with unresolved D. Trimming stripped 2 bases from V and 9 bases from J, with 1 base between. The CDR3 is 10 residues long. In germline, CDR1 is SGHAT, CDR2 FQNNGV. CDR3 residues: CASSLRELFF. CDR3 DNA sequence: TGTGCCAGCAGCTTACGGGAGCTGTTTTTT.

This clonotype was detected ten times or more. This chain connects TRBV7-9 to TRBJ2-7; 9 bases align to TRBD1. The germline CDR1 and CDR2 sequences are SEHNR and FQNEAQ (reference sequence). This CDR3 has 14 amino acids. Trimming cost V 5 bases and J 7 bases; bases outside gene matches: 9. The CDR3, as DNA: TGTGCCAGCAGCCCAGGACAGGGGTTGGATGAGCAGTACTTC. Amino acids: CASSPGQGLDEQYF.

This clonotype was observed a few times. The chain has TRBV6-1 and TRBJ2-1, with 8 bases aligning to TRBD2. V trimming: 4 bases; J trimming: 3 bases; junction bases outside the gene matches: 5. Looked up from germline, CDR1 is MNHNS and CDR2 is SASEGT. The CDR3 loop spans 15 amino acids. DNA of the CDR3: TGTGCCAGCAGTGCCTCCGGGACTAGCTACAATGAGCAGTTCTTC. Its protein is CASSASGTSYNEQFF.

This clonotype occurred many times. The chain employs TRBV7-9 and TRBJ2-5; TRBD1 aligns across 9 bases. This CDR3 region has 15 residues. In germline, CDR1 is SEHNR, CDR2 FQNEAQ (reference sequence). The V gene end was trimmed by 5 bases and the J gene end by 2 bases; junction bases not matched to a gene: 6. This CDR3 is CASSPRQGDQETQYF. The CDR3, as DNA: TGTGCCAGCAGCCCCCGACAGGGGGATCAAGAGACCCAGTACTTC.

Regarding this clonotype: Possible read error: a much larger clone is one base away. This chain joins TRBV25-1 and TRBJ1-5; maybe TRBD1 (5 bases). V lost 4 bases and J lost 4, with 11 bases in between. The CDR3 contains 14 residues. CDR1 and CDR2 from the germline V gene are MGHDK and SYGVNS. The CDR3 spells CASSGLGVNQPQHF. DNA of the CDR3: TGTGCCAGCAGTGGCTTAGGGGTTAATCAGCCCCAGCATTTT.

This clonotype was detected only a few times. This sequence joins TRBV11-2 and TRBJ2-5; 10 bases agree with TRBD2. The V gene end was trimmed by 1 base and the J gene end by 7 bases; junction bases not matched to a gene: 12. CDR1 is SGHAT, CDR2 FQNNGV, per germline. This CDR3 is built from 17 residues. In nucleotides, the CDR3 is TGTGCCAGCAGCTTAGTTGTTAGCGGGAGGCCCGCGGGGACCCAGTACTTC. Amino acid sequence: CASSLVVSGRPAGTQYF. Full variable domain (remainder filled in from reference TRBV11-2 and TRBJ2-5): EAGVAQSPRYKIIEKRQSVAFWCNPISGHATLYWYQQILGQGPKLLIQFQNNGVVDDSQLPKDRFSAERLKGVDSTLKIQPAKLEDSAVYLCASSLVVSGRPAGTQYFGPGTRLLVL.

Points on this clonotype: A much larger clone is a single base away; this may be a read error. V gene TRBV5-6 combines with J gene TRBJ2-7; 8 positions match TRBD1. The CDR3 has 15 amino acids. From germline, CDR1 is SGHDT and CDR2 YYEEEE. Trimming removed 1 base from V and 5 bases from J; junction bases left unmatched: 8. In DNA form, the CDR3 reads TGTGCCAGCAGCTTGAGTGGGACAGGACCCCACGAGCAGTACTTC. Residues: CASSLSGTGPHEQYF.

This clonotype has at least ten counts. The rearrangement joins TRBV20-1 to TRBJ2-6; TRBD2 aligns across 7 bases. This CDR3 region has 17 residues. Germline V CDR1 and CDR2: DFQATT, SNEGSKA (reference sequence). With 3 bases clipped from V and 2 bases from J, the junction kept 10 bases outside the gene matches. This CDR3 is CSARGRAGRAGANVLTF. The CDR3 DNA reads as TGCAGTGCTAGGGGAAGAGCGGGACGCGCTGGGGCCAACGTCCTGACTTTC.

This clonotype was recorded at least ten times. The chain joins TRBV29-1 to TRBJ2-5; 9 bases agree with TRBD1. The CDR3 has 13 residues. The V and J ends lost 6 bases and 5 bases, in that order; junction bases with no gene match: 7. In germline, CDR1 is SQVTM, CDR2 ANQGSEA. CDR3 nucleotide sequence: TGCAGCGTGGAGATGGACAGGGGTGAGACCCAGTACTTC. This codes for CSVEMDRGETQYF.

Points on this clonotype: The germline gene is not matched at one end of the junction; a read error may be the cause. J is TRBJ2-3 and V is TRBV4-2; 9 nucleotides match TRBD2. The germline V gene encodes CDR1 LGHNA and CDR2 YNFKEQ. The CDR3 is 16 amino acids. CDR3 sequence reads: CASSQGSSGGADTRYF. CDR3 nucleotides: TGTGCCAGCAGCCAAGGGAGTAGCGGGGGAGCAGATACGCGGTATTTT.

This clonotype was seen repeatedly, ten times or more. The chain uses TRBV7-3 and TRBJ2-1; TRBD1 matches at 10 bases. Germline assignment: CDR1 SGHTA and CDR2 FQGTGA. V shed 2 bases and J 7 bases; nucleotides not matched to a gene: 8. The length of the CDR3 is 16 residues. CDR3 sequence (DNA): TGTGCCAGCAGCTTACCCCAGGGACAGGGGATGAATGAGCAGTTCTTC. As protein: CASSLPQGQGMNEQFF. Full variable domain (rest looked up from reference TRBV7-3 and TRBJ2-1): GAGVSQTPSNKVTEKGKYVELRCDPISGHTALYWYRQSLGQGPEFLIYFQGTGAADDSGLPNDRFFAVRPEGSVSTLKIQRTERGDSAVYLCASSLPQGQGMNEQFFGPGTRLTVL.

V usage is TRBV28 and J usage is TRBJ2-7; TRBD2 matches 7 bases. J lost 2 bases, V lost 6 bases, and 10 bases had no gene match. The CDR3 spans 15 residues. Germline CDR1 is MDHEN and CDR2 is SYDVKM. Written as DNA, the CDR3 is TGTGCCAGCAGAACCTCTGGACTAGAGACCTACGAGCAGTACTTC. Its protein product is CASRTSGLETYEQYF.

This clonotype was seen at least ten times. The chain recombines TRBV20-1 with TRBJ2-5; 16 nucleotides match TRBD2. Germline V gives CDR1 DFQATT, CDR2 SNEGSKA (reference sequence). The V and J ends lost 5 bases and 3 bases, in that order; junction bases with no gene match: 3. This CDR3 contains 15 residues. CDR3: CSASGLAGGEETQYF. The CDR3 bases are TGCAGTGCTTCGGGACTAGCGGGAGGGGAAGAGACCCAGTACTTC.

About this clonotype: This may arise from a read error, as a much more abundant clone is one base away. The J gene is TRBJ2-7, the V gene TRBV18; D perhaps matches TRBD2 (6 bases). The CDR3 is 15 amino acids. Germline V gives CDR1 KGHSH, CDR2 LQKENI. Trimming took off 6 bases at V and 2 bases at J, with 17 bases between the two ends. CDR3 protein: CASSPRGGDAYEQYF. The CDR3 DNA follows: TGTGCCAGCTCCCCAAGGGGCGGGGACGCCTACGAGCAGTACTTC.

This clonotype was observed at least ten times. The chain couples TRBV11-2 to TRBJ2-1, with 10 bases identical to TRBD2. The J segment lost 4 bases and the V segment lost 3 bases, leaving 3 bases of the junction unmatched. Germline V gene sequence: CDR1 SGHAT, CDR2 FQNNGV. The CDR3 consists of 15 residues. The CDR3 loop is CASSFLAGAYNEQFF. DNA of the CDR3: TGTGCCAGCAGCTTCCTAGCGGGAGCATACAATGAGCAGTTCTTC.